This TCR beta chain was profiled in a study of early T cells in non-severe SARS-CoV-2 infection. Attached unique molecular identifiers marked individual cDNA molecules. TCRdb called the 5' RACE reads again in MiXCR, with one record for every CDR3 protein. The top ten clones hold 3% to 4% of a sample with 74,000 or so distinct CDR3 sequences, approximately 10% of them seen once. The CDR3 length is 12 residues. The V end was cut by 5 bases, the J end by 8 bases, with 9 bases between. Germline CDR1 SGHTA, CDR2 FQGNSA. The sample consisted of whole blood. The chain couples TRBV7-2 to TRBJ2-2, with D maybe TRBD1 (6 bases). This receptor was identified in an adult who was a healthcare worker with PCR-confirmed SARS-CoV-2 infection or an uninfected control (not recorded which). This CDR3 is CASSVDRGELFF. The CDR3 DNA sequence: TGTGCCAGCAGCGTAGACAGGGGGGAGCTGTTTTTT.